These 15 T cell receptor beta chains came from one sample sequenced in a study of CDR3 diversity in severe acne. From the PCR reads, TCRdb called clonotypes with MiXCR, one entry per CDR3 protein. The sample yields roughly 81,000 distinct CDR3 sequences, roughly half seen once. The sample comprised blood. Source of these receptors: a male donor in good health, serving as a control.

There are many counts of this clonotype. The V and J genes are TRBV7-9 and TRBJ1-1; D is undetermined. Germline V CDR1 and CDR2: SEHNR, FQNEAQ (reference sequence). Trimming shortened V by 1 base and J by 8 bases, and 8 bases separated the two germline ends. This CDR3 spans 12 amino acids. In nucleotides, the CDR3 is TGTGCCAGCAGCTTAGGTTGGCAGGAAGCTTTCTTT. Protein sequence: CASSLGWQEAFF.

The genes are TRBV5-5 and TRBJ2-7, with 10 bases fitting TRBD2. Germline trimming cut 1 base from V and 7 bases from J; bases unmatched to any gene: 8. The germline V gene encodes CDR1 SGHKS and CDR2 YYEKEE (reference sequence). This CDR3 spans 15 amino acids. The chain's CDR3 is CASSLSLAGGDEQYF. The CDR3 DNA follows: TGTGCCAGCAGCTTGTCGTTAGCGGGAGGCGATGAGCAGTACTTC.

Comment on this clonotype: The junction shows a germline mismatch at one end, possibly a read error. The chain combines TRBV2 with TRBJ1-5, with a possible D match to TRBD1 (6 bases). The germline V gene has CDR1 SNHLY and CDR2 FYNNEI. CDR3 length equals 15 residues. This CDR3 reads CASSEGGRGNQPQHF. Written as DNA, the CDR3 is TGTGCCAGCAGCGAAGGAGGCAGGGGTAATCAGCCCCAGCATTTT.

The chain carries TRBV20-1 and TRBJ2-6; D gene uncertain. V dropped 1 base and J dropped 2 bases, with 3 bases sitting between them. The CDR3 totals 13 residues. Germline CDR1 DFQATT, CDR2 SNEGSKA (reference sequence). CDR3 residues: CSARGTGANVLTF. The CDR3, as DNA: TGCAGTGCTAGAGGGACTGGGGCCAACGTCCTGACTTTC.

This clonotype has ten or more counts. A much larger clone differs by one base, so this may be a read error. The CDR3 bases are TGTGCCAGCAGCCATACAGGGGGAACTGGAAACACCGTATATTTT. It encodes CASSHTGGTGNTVYF. The J gene is TRBJ1-3, the V gene TRBV5-6, with 8 bases fitting TRBD1. The CDR3 runs to 15 residues. Germline CDR1 and CDR2: SGHDT and YYEEEE. Full variable domain (outside the CDR3, taken from reference TRBV5-6 and TRBJ1-3): DAGVTQSPTHLIKTRGQQVTLRCSPKSGHDTVSWYQQALGQGPQFIFQYYEEEERQRGNFPDRFSGHQFPNYSSELNVNALLLGDSALYLCASSHTGGTGNTVYFGEGSWLTVV.

The chain recombines TRBV5-1 with TRBJ1-1; a possible D gene is TRBD1 (5 bases). CDR1 and CDR2 from the germline V gene are SGHRS and YFSETQ. The V gene lost 6 bases and the J gene lost 0 bases, with 15 bases spanning the gap. The CDR3 consists of 15 residues. The CDR3 DNA follows: TGCGCCAGCACCTTATCTGGGGGTGTGAACACTGAAGCTTTCTTT. This translates into CASTLSGGVNTEAFF.

J is TRBJ2-1 and V is TRBV10-3, with 15 positions matching TRBD2. This CDR3 has 17 amino acids. Germline lookup yields CDR1 ENHRY and CDR2 SYGVKD. V shed 6 bases and J 5 bases; nucleotides not matched to a gene: 8. CDR3 nucleotides: TGTGCCATCAGCAAGTCCGGGACTAGCGGGGGGAACAATGAGCAGTTCTTC. Residues: CAISKSGTSGGNNEQFF.

CDR3 protein: CSAREGGTGLTEAFF. The CDR3 DNA reads as TGCAGTGCTAGAGAGGGGGGGACAGGGCTCACTGAAGCTTTCTTT. The chain combines TRBV20-1 with TRBJ1-1, with TRBD1 identical over 9 bases. V gave up 0 bases and J gave up 4 bases; unmatched junction bases: 6. This CDR3 spans 15 amino acids. Germline V gene lookup returns CDR1 DFQATT and CDR2 SNEGSKA (reference sequence).

This clonotype was observed a single time. The chain couples TRBV9 to TRBJ1-6, with TRBD1 identical over 7 bases. The CDR3 sequence is 15 residues long. Trimming took 0 bases from V and 14 from J; bases not matched to a gene: 11. Germline CDR1 reads SGDLS; CDR2 reads YYNGEE. In DNA, the CDR3 is TGTGCCAGCAGCGTAGAAACAGGGGATGCCGGATCCCTCCACTTT. This gives the protein CASSVETGDAGSLHF.

Turning to this clonotype: The conserved final phenylalanine or tryptophan is absent from the CDR3, which likely points to a read error. This chain connects TRBV9 to TRBJ1-6; tentative D call: TRBD1 (5 bases). Between the trimmed V and J ends, which lost 7 bases and 0 bases, there was a span of 11 bases. This CDR3 region has 15 residues. Per the germline V gene, CDR1 is SGDLS and CDR2 is YYNGEE. The CDR3 bases are TGTGCCAGCTCGGGGGGGAGCTCCTATAATTCACCCCTCCACCTT. This codes for CASSGGSSYNSPLHL.

V gene TRBV29-1 combines with J gene TRBJ2-7; D might be TRBD2 (6 bases). Germline V lookup: CDR1 SQVTM, CDR2 ANQGSEA. The length of the CDR3 is 12 residues. CDR3 in DNA: TGCAGTGTAGGGCGGGGAGCCTACGAGCAGTACTTC. Translation: CSVGRGAYEQYF.

The chain couples TRBV11-2 to TRBJ2-5, with a weak D call TRBD2 (6 bases). Trimming removed 4 bases from V and 5 bases from J, with 17 bases in between. Germline V gives CDR1 SGHAT, CDR2 FQNNGV. The CDR3 consists of 15 residues. The CDR3 bases are TGTGCCAGCAGCTCGATACTCATCCGGGGGGAGACCCAGTACTTC. Protein sequence: CASSSILIRGETQYF.

V is TRBV27 and J is TRBJ1-5; perhaps TRBD1 as D (6 bases). CDR1 and CDR2 from the germline V gene are MNHEY and SMNVEV (reference sequence). Trimming removed 5 bases at V and 4 bases at J, with 9 bases between. CDR3 length equals 13 residues. The CDR3 DNA is TGTGCCAGCAGTAGGGGGTCGAATCAGCCCCAGCATTTT. Translated: CASSRGSNQPQHF.

In this sample, this clonotype turned up many times. The chain carries TRBV5-8 and TRBJ1-2; 7 positions agree with TRBD1. The germline V gene encodes CDR1 SGHTS and CDR2 YDEGEE. V was pared by 3 bases and J by 4 bases, with 6 bases of the junction left unmatched. The CDR3 is 14 amino acids. In nucleotides, the CDR3 is TGTGCCAGCAGCTCCACAGGGGCGGCCTATGGCTACACCTTC. Translated, it gives CASSSTGAAYGYTF.

About this clonotype itself: The junction departs from germline at one end; a sequencing error may be responsible. The chain uses TRBV5-1 and TRBJ2-1; either TRBD1 or TRBD2 may supply D (5 bases each). The CDR3 extends over 11 amino acids. Germline V gene lookup returns CDR1 SGHRS and CDR2 YFSETQ. The CDR3 nucleotides are TGTGCCAGCAGGGCGGGTTCGACGGAGTTCTTC. It specifies CASRAGSTEFF. Using reference TRBV5-1 and TRBJ2-1 for the parts outside the CDR3, the full variable domain is KAGVTQTPRYLIKTRGQQVTLSCSPISGHRSVSWYQQTPGQGLQFLFEYFSETQRNKGNFPGRFSGRQFSNSRSEMNVSTLELGDSALYLCASRAGSTEFFGPGTRLTVL.